The sequence of this TCR beta chain was determined in a study of pediatric ulcerative colitis. Losses at the gene ends were 4 bases for V and 4 bases for J; bases not matched to a gene: 3. Per germline, CDR1 SGHNT and CDR2 YYREEE (reference sequence). The CDR3 has 16 residues. The rectum was sampled with one to two pinch biopsies at colonoscopy. Points on this clone: What it binds is unknown.

Sequencing was performed with immunoSEQ multiplex PCR; in TCRdb, only in-frame clones are kept and a portion is missing. The sample contains more than 10,000 clones, 60% to 80% of which appear only once. Study-wide findings and caveats: A couple of rectal CDR3 clonotypes occurred in all ulcerative colitis patients. Blood samples from two patients yielded substantially fewer templates and were excluded from blood-rectal overlap analysis.

The chain combines TRBV5-4 with TRBJ2-2; TRBD2 aligns across 14 bases. The receptor comes from a boy between 10 and 17 years old who was a control in a study of pediatric ulcerative colitis. Input material: gut tissue. The CDR3 region is CASSRTSGRRTGELFF. The CDR3 bases are TGTGCCAGCAGCCGGACTAGCGGGAGGCGCACCGGGGAGCTGTTTTTT. Filled out from reference TRBV5-4 and TRBJ2-2, the complete variable domain reads ETGVTQSPTHLIKTRGQQVTLRCSSQSGHNTVSWYQQALGQGPQFIFQYYREEENGRGNFPPRFSGLQFPNYSSELNVNALELDDSALYLCASSRTSGRRTGELFFGEGSRLTVL.